The 3 T cell receptor beta chains below come from one sample, sequenced in a study of blood T cells in healthy people across ages. Using a J-beta primer mix together with a sample-barcoded 5' primer, a second PCR was run for roughly 6 to 12 cycles. One entry per CDR3 protein, called by TCRdb with MiXCR from the 5' RACE reads. Found here are under 2,000,000 distinct CDR3 sequences, roughly 49% of them singletons; the top ten hold less than 2.5%. Sample: blood. Receptors were obtained from a woman aged 40 to 50 in good health.

This clonotype has just a few counts. CDR3 protein: CSVWGSEPYNEQFF. CDR3 DNA sequence: TGCAGTGTTTGGGGAAGCGAGCCCTACAATGAGCAGTTCTTC. The gene calls are TRBV20-1 and TRBJ2-1; D gene ambiguous. The CDR3 sequence is 14 residues long. V was clipped by 7 bases and J by 2 bases, with 15 bases between them. Per the germline V gene, CDR1 is DFQATT and CDR2 is SNEGSKA (reference sequence).

This clonotype appeared a few times. V and J are TRBV7-9 and TRBJ1-2; D is unresolved. Trimming pared 7 bases from V and 1 base from J, leaving 13 bases between. The germline V gene has CDR1 SEHNR and CDR2 FQNEAQ (reference sequence). CDR3 length: 14 residues. The DNA of the CDR3 is TGTGCCAGCACTCCGGAGGTCATTAACTATGGCTACACCTTC. Amino acids: CASTPEVINYGYTF.

V usage is TRBV7-2 and J usage is TRBJ2-3; D uncertain. The germline gives CDR1 SGHTA, CDR2 FQGNSA. V shed 3 bases and J shed 5 bases, with 9 bases lying between them. The CDR3 extends over 13 amino acids. The CDR3 coding sequence is TGTGCCAGCAGCTTTTCGGCCGAAGATACGCAGTATTTT. It specifies CASSFSAEDTQYF.